This TCR beta chain was documented in a study of blood T cell repertoires in COVID-19. Study details: Some COVID-19 samples were acute and others convalescent; all came from the United States, Italy and Spain. PBMCs, B-cell-depleted T cells, or T cells were the source of the cDNA or gDNA that made up the material.

This clone was counted a single time. Authors' data handling: Amplified reference gene primers provided the basis for estimating nucleated cell counts. Using immunoSEQ multiplex PCR, the repertoire was profiled, and TCRdb retains in-frame clones only, with some absent. V, J and clone size derive from that table, while D and trimming were established from the DNA sequence. The sample includes 200,000 or so clones, over 75% of them seen just once. The V and J ends lost 3 bases and 5 bases respectively, with 13 bases between them. The CDR3 is made up of 14 amino acids. The V gene's germline CDR1 is LGHDT and CDR2 YNNKEL (reference sequence).

The V and J genes are TRBV3-1 (or the pseudogene TRBV3-2) and TRBJ1-1, with D tentatively TRBD1 (6 bases). The receptor was derived from a man aged 35 to 55 with active or convalescent COVID-19. The sequencing input was peripheral blood. CDR3 region: CASSQTHRATEAFF. The CDR3 DNA is TGTGCCAGCAGCCAGACCCACAGGGCAACTGAAGCTTTCTTT.